The 25 T cell receptor beta chains presented below share a single source sample, sequenced in a study of blood T cell repertoires in COVID-19. The repertoire was sequenced with immunoSEQ multiplex PCR; TCRdb's copy has only in-frame clones and lacks some. In the table there are approximately 400,000 clones, around 87% of which are singletons. Input material: PBMCs or T cells enriched from blood (not recorded which). Receptors originate from a man under 40 who had recovered from COVID-19.

This rearrangement joins TRBV6-5 to TRBJ1-1; no definite D call. Trimming took 7 bases from V and 2 from J, leaving 11 bases between them. Germline CDR1 and CDR2: MNHEY and SVGAGI. This CDR3 is built from 13 residues. CDR3 nucleotide sequence: TGTGCCAGCAAAGCGACGAGTAACACTGAAGCTTTCTTT. This codes for CASKATSNTEAFF.

CDR3 in DNA: TGTGCCTGGAGTGGGGCAGGGTGGACGCCTGAAGCTTTCTTT. This gives the protein CAWSGAGWTPEAFF. The V call is TRBV30, the J call TRBJ1-1, with D perhaps TRBD1 (5 bases). The CDR3 runs to 14 residues. The ends were cut back, 1 base at V and 6 bases at J, with 15 bases in the middle. CDR1 GTSNPN and CDR2 SVGIG come from the germline V gene (reference sequence).

This sequence joins TRBV5-1 and TRBJ1-2, with 8 bases aligning to TRBD1. Unmatched junction bases numbered 7, after V lost 0 bases and J lost 6 bases. Germline V lookup: CDR1 SGHRS, CDR2 YFSETQ. CDR3 length: 15 amino acids. This CDR3 is CASSLAGRGLDGYTF. CDR3 bases: TGCGCCAGCAGCTTGGCGGGCAGGGGGCTGGATGGCTACACCTTC.

The rearrangement joins TRBV6-6 to TRBJ1-4; D might be TRBD1 (6 bases). Per the germline V gene, CDR1 is MNHNY and CDR2 is SVGAGI (reference sequence). Trimming took 6 bases from V and 7 from J, leaving 21 bases between them. This CDR3 contains 16 residues. CDR3 nucleotides: TGTGCCAGCAGGGCACGGTGGGGGCTGGAGGTTGAAAAACTGTTTTTT. Amino acid sequence: CASRARWGLEVEKLFF.

Note on this clone: Different DNA sequences within this sample yield the same CDR3. The chain employs TRBV2 and TRBJ2-5, with D maybe TRBD1 (7 bases). The CDR3 length is 12 residues. Trimming took off 6 bases at V and 5 bases at J, with 10 bases between the two ends. The V gene's germline CDR1 is SNHLY and CDR2 FYNNEI. The CDR3: CASRQGGETQYF. CDR3 coding DNA: TGTGCCAGCAGGCAGGGGGGTGAGACCCAGTACTTC.

The rearrangement uses TRBV6-2 or TRBV6-3 and TRBJ2-1; D might be TRBD2 (7 bases). Germline V CDR1 and CDR2: MNHEY, SVGEGT. V shed 0 bases and J shed 8 bases, with 20 bases lying between them. This CDR3 is built from 17 residues. The CDR3 is CASSYSPPGGRYDEQFF. In nucleotides, the CDR3 is TGTGCCAGCAGTTACTCCCCTCCGGGGGGCAGATACGATGAGCAGTTCTTC.

The chain employs TRBV30 and TRBJ1-3, with D tentatively TRBD1 (5 bases). The CDR3 is 14 residues long. CDR1 and CDR2 (germline): GTSNPN, SVGIG (reference sequence). V was pared by 4 bases and J by 0 bases, with 10 bases between. CDR3 DNA: TGTGCCTGGACGGGGGGTTTCTCTGGAAACACCATATATTTT. Amino acid sequence: CAWTGGFSGNTIYF. Using reference TRBV30 and TRBJ1-3 for the parts outside the CDR3, the full variable domain is SQTIHQWPATLVQPVGSPLSLECTVEGTSNPNLYWYRQAAGRGLQLLFYSVGIGQISSEVPQNLSASRPQDRQFILSSKKLLLSDSGFYLCAWTGGFSGNTIYFGEGSWLTVV.

The rearrangement links TRBV6-5 to TRBJ2-2, with 14 bases lining up with TRBD2. The CDR3 loop spans 15 amino acids. V lost 6 bases, J lost 6 bases, and 3 bases stayed unmatched. Germline V lookup: CDR1 MNHEY, CDR2 SVGAGI. The CDR3 spells CASSRLAGGSGELFF. The CDR3 bases are TGTGCCAGCAGCCGACTAGCGGGGGGGTCCGGGGAGCTGTTTTTT.

The gene calls are TRBV30 and TRBJ1-4; 7 bases line up with TRBD1. Germline CDR1 GTSNPN, CDR2 SVGIG (reference sequence). The CDR3 has 13 amino acids. J gave up 7 bases and V 1 base, and 3 bases lay outside the gene matches. The CDR3 DNA reads as TGTGCCTGGAGTGGGCAGGGGGGTGAAAAACTGTTTTTT. Amino acids: CAWSGQGGEKLFF.

The genes are TRBV2 and TRBJ2-2, with 8 bases aligning to TRBD1. The junction had 4 bases not matched to a gene; V was cut back by 6 bases and J by 4 bases. The CDR3 is made up of 14 amino acids. Germline CDR1 and CDR2: SNHLY and FYNNEI. CDR3 nucleotide sequence: TGTGCCAGCAGGCAGGGGGCGCCCACCGGGGAGCTGTTTTTT. It codes for CASRQGAPTGELFF.

A few counts support this clone. The chain links TRBV6-2 or TRBV6-3 to TRBJ2-6; D is perhaps TRBD1 (6 bases). The CDR3 is 16 residues long. Looked up from germline, CDR1 is MNHEY and CDR2 is SVGEGT. Trimming removed 4 bases from V and 3 bases from J, with 13 bases in between. This CDR3 reads CASSLEQGYGANVLTF. In DNA form, the CDR3 reads TGTGCCAGCAGTTTAGAACAGGGATATGGGGCCAACGTCCTGACTTTC.

The J gene is TRBJ1-1, the V gene TRBV5-1; tentatively, D is TRBD1 (5 bases). The CDR3 extends over 12 amino acids. The V gene's germline CDR1 is SGHRS and CDR2 YFSETQ. V lost 4 bases and J lost 6, with 10 bases in between. CDR3 amino acids: CASSARGSEAFF. DNA of the CDR3: TGCGCCAGCAGCGCCCGGGGGTCTGAAGCTTTCTTT.

The rearrangement uses TRBV11-1 and TRBJ1-1; 7 bases fit TRBD1. V dropped 6 bases and J dropped 2; count of bases not matched to a gene: 6. The CDR3 runs to 14 residues. Germline CDR1 reads SGHAT; CDR2 reads FQDESV (reference sequence). Here the CDR3 reads CASRAGTENTEAFF. CDR3 DNA: TGTGCCAGCAGGGCCGGGACAGAAAACACTGAAGCTTTCTTT. Together with reference TRBV11-1 and TRBJ1-1, the CDR3 gives the full variable domain: EAEVAQSPRYKITEKSQAVAFWCDPISGHATLYWYRQILGQGPELLVQFQDESVVDDSQLPKDRFSAERLKGVDSTLKIQPAELGDSAMYLCASRAGTENTEAFFGQGTRLTVV.

This clone occurred once. V and J are TRBV5-7 and TRBJ1-1; D is uncertain. TRBV5-7 is known as an ORF, though its function is uncertain. There are 14 residues in the CDR3. Trimming took 0 bases from V and 4 from J, leaving 10 bases between them. The CDR3 DNA reads TGTGCCAGCAGCTTGGTAGGGAGAGGCACTGAAGCTTTCTTT. Its translation is CASSLVGRGTEAFF.

The chain joins TRBV27 to TRBJ1-1; D not resolved. This CDR3 is built from 13 residues. The ends were cut back, 6 bases at V and 3 bases at J, with 11 bases in the middle. Per the germline V gene, CDR1 is MNHEY and CDR2 is SMNVEV (reference sequence). CDR3 nucleotides: TGTGCCAGCAGGAGGGTGGGAGACACTGAAGCTTTCTTT. Protein: CASRRVGDTEAFF.

The V and J genes are TRBV3-1 (or the pseudogene TRBV3-2) and TRBJ2-3, with D possibly matching TRBD2 (5 bases). V lost 1 base and J lost 6, with 17 bases in between. Looked up from germline, CDR1 is LGHDT and CDR2 is YNNKEL (reference sequence). This CDR3 has 16 residues. CDR3: CASSQAERGLADTQYF. The CDR3 DNA reads as TGTGCCAGCAGCCAAGCCGAAAGAGGGTTGGCGGATACGCAGTATTTT.

This clone has just one count. The chain is built from TRBV20-1 and TRBJ1-2, with 9 positions matching TRBD1. The CDR3 is 15 residues long. The V segment lost 3 bases and the J segment 7 bases; nucleotides outside the gene matches: 12. Germline assignment: CDR1 DFQATT and CDR2 SNEGSKA (reference sequence). CDR3 bases: TGCAGTGCTAGTGAAAGACGACAGGGGGGATTTGGCTACACCTTC. Translating it yields CSASERRQGGFGYTF.

This clone appeared a few times. The gene calls are TRBV7-6 and TRBJ2-7; 7 nucleotides align to TRBD1. There are 14 residues in the CDR3. J lost 1 base, V lost 2 bases, and 2 bases had no gene match. Germline V lookup: CDR1 SGHVS, CDR2 FNYEAQ. CDR3 DNA: TGTGCCAGCAGCTTAAGGGACAGTTCCTACGAGCAGTACTTC. Its protein product is CASSLRDSSYEQYF.

The chain has TRBV6-5 and TRBJ2-1, with 7 bases identical to TRBD2. The CDR3 has 12 amino acids. The germline CDR1 and CDR2 sequences are MNHEY and SVGAGI. The junction had 1 base not matched to a gene; V was cut back by 8 bases and J by 3 bases. The DNA of the CDR3 is TGTGCCAGCTGGGAGGGCTACAATGAGCAGTTCTTC. Translating it yields CASWEGYNEQFF.

The V call is TRBV5-1, the J call TRBJ2-2, with D tentatively TRBD2 (5 bases). Deletions cut 4 bases from V and 1 base from J, with 14 bases between. The germline gives CDR1 SGHRS, CDR2 YFSETQ. The CDR3 covers 16 residues. CDR3: CASSPRAAENTGELFF. The CDR3 nucleotides read TGCGCCAGCAGCCCTAGAGCGGCGGAGAACACCGGGGAGCTGTTTTTT.

The genes are TRBV27 and TRBJ2-7; D is unresolved. Germline CDR1 reads MNHEY; CDR2 reads SMNVEV (reference sequence). CDR3 size: 13 residues. V dropped 2 bases and J dropped 6 bases, with 11 bases sitting between them. This chain's CDR3 is CASSLAETFEQYF. The CDR3 coding sequence is TGTGCCAGCAGTTTAGCGGAGACGTTCGAGCAGTACTTC.

The V gene is TRBV10-3, the J gene TRBJ2-1; TRBD2 is a possible D gene (6 bases). Between the trimmed V and J ends, which lost 8 bases and 2 bases, there was a span of 10 bases. The CDR3 is made up of 13 amino acids. Germline lookup yields CDR1 ENHRY and CDR2 SYGVKD. The CDR3 sequence: CAIQGGAYNEQFF. The CDR3 bases are TGTGCCATCCAAGGCGGGGCCTACAATGAGCAGTTCTTC.

The J gene is TRBJ1-1, the V gene TRBV6-1; D not resolved. Germline V gives CDR1 MNHNS, CDR2 SASEGT. The CDR3 is made up of 17 amino acids. Between the trimmed V and J ends, which lost 4 bases and 2 bases, there was a span of 20 bases. CDR3 loop: CASSVRQEGALNTEAFF. The CDR3 bases are TGTGCCAGCAGTGTCCGGCAGGAAGGTGCCTTAAACACTGAAGCTTTCTTT.

The chain is built from TRBV10-3 and TRBJ1-1, with 9 bases matching TRBD1. The trim removed 6 bases at V and 3 bases at J, leaving 2 bases unmatched. In germline, CDR1 is ENHRY, CDR2 SYGVKD. The CDR3 length is 13 residues. CDR3 DNA: TGTGCCATCAGCGACAGGGGGGACACTGAAGCTTTCTTT. Its translation: CAISDRGDTEAFF.

This chain connects TRBV6-1 to TRBJ1-2; the match to TRBD1 covers 12 bases. This CDR3 has 14 amino acids. Germline V gene data show CDR1 as MNHNS and CDR2 as SASEGT. The V gene end was trimmed by 6 bases and the J gene end by 8 bases; junction bases not matched to a gene: 7. The CDR3 here is CASSTGTGGAGYTF. The CDR3, as DNA: TGTGCCAGCAGCACCGGGACAGGGGGCGCGGGCTACACCTTC.